This TCR beta chain was found in a study of a mutant IDH1 vaccine in newly diagnosed glioma (dated by TCRdb to the early 2020s). With respect to the entire study: Of the approximately 29 treated patients, 62.5% were male and around 38% were female, and a mean age of 40.4 years was recorded. Six visits were used for peripheral blood collection: V03 (baseline), V05, V07, V10, V12 and V13. Prior to enrollment, patients had been given standard therapy consisting of radiotherapy alone, temozolomide alone, or radiochemotherapy with temozolomide, with the combination given to most patients. For exploratory analyses, longitudinal TCRB deep sequencing was carried out in 25 to 30 treated patients wherever samples were available. The research as a whole found: Pseudoprogression seemed to be unrelated to changes in the top peripheral T cell clonotypes found by TCRB sequencing. Vaccine-induced immune responses across multiple MHC alleles were detected in approximately 93% of patients. According to the authors, sample limitations meant that analyses of patient blood samples could not be reproduced. Availability determined which PBMC samples were chosen for TCRB deep sequencing.

Interpreted using the paper, the time point label stands for: baseline, week 1 (first vaccination visit). In light of the paper, this sample's treatment or condition label describes: pre-vaccination baseline after standard-of-care therapy. All donors had newly diagnosed IDH1-mutant astrocytomas of WHO grade 3 or 4 that showed loss of nuclear ATRX. The samples were drawn from NOA16, a multicentre, single-arm, open-label phase I trial in Germany that tested a mutant IDH1 peptide vaccine in humans for the first time. Blood drawn at visit V03 was used as the baseline sample for immunogenicity testing. Genomic DNA for TCRB sequencing was extracted from EDTA blood using the DNeasy Blood and Tissue Kit. Library generation was performed with the immunoSEQ multiplex PCR assay. Rearranged TCR beta chain sequences were amplified using the hsTCRB Kit according to the manufacturer's protocol. An Illumina MiSeq was used to sequence the TCRB libraries. On the study's bioinformatics: The proprietary platform of the kit vendor was used for demultiplexing, trimming and gene mapping. Drawn from immuneACCESS, this table holds only the in-frame rearrangements with V and J called that TCRdb kept. Clones are partly lost; checked studies trace under half to an unresolved V gene and leave the rest unexplained. V and J calls and clone size are given by that table; D and trimming were obtained from the DNA. The sample table shows roughly 38,000 clones, and roughly 92% are seen once. 15% to 20% of the sample goes to the ten largest clones.

On this clone itself: Its antigen is not yet known. No much larger clonotype is one base removed from it; base qualities were not supplied.

V drops 1 base and J drops 0 bases, leaving 7 bases in between. From a lookup of the germline V gene, CDR1 and CDR2 are MNHNS and SASEGT. The CDR3 has 14 amino acids, counting the end cysteine and phenylalanine. Left in the record is the CDR3 DNA by itself, 42 bases read in frame from the first base. This clonotype was obtained from a young man with glioma. The sequencing here drew on PBMCs, taken from a glioma patient treated with radiotherapy, temozolomide or both. Recombination joined TRBV6-1 with TRBJ2-7; the D segment cannot be called with confidence. Here is the DNA: TGTGCCAGCAGTGAAGTGGGCGACTCCTACGAGCAGTACTTC. This encodes CASSEVGDSYEQYF.